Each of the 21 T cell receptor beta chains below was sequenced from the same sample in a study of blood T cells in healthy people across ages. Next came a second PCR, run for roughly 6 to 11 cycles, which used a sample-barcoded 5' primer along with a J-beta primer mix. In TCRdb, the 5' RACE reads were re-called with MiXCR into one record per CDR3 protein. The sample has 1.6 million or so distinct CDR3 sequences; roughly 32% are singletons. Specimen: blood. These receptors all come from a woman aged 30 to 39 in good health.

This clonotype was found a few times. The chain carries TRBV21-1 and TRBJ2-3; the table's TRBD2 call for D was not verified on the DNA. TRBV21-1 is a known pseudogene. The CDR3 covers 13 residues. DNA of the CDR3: TGTGCCAGCAGCTATCGGGATGGGGATGCGCAGTATTTT. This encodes CASSYRDGDAQYF.

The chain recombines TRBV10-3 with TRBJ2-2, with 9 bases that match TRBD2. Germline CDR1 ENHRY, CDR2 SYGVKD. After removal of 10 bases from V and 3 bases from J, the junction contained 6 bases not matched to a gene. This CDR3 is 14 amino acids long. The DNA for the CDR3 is TGTGCCAGTAGCGGGAGAGGAGACACCGGGGAGCTGTTTTTT. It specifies CASSGRGDTGELFF.

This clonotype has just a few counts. CDR3 nucleotide sequence: TGTGCCAGCAGCTTATTGGGGTCGGGCTACACCTTC. Translated, it gives CASSLLGSGYTF. The V gene is TRBV7-9, the J gene TRBJ1-2; D remains unclear. The CDR3 is made up of 12 amino acids. Trimming took 2 bases from V and 8 from J, leaving 9 bases between them. CDR1 is SEHNR and CDR2 is FQNEAQ in the germline V gene (reference sequence).

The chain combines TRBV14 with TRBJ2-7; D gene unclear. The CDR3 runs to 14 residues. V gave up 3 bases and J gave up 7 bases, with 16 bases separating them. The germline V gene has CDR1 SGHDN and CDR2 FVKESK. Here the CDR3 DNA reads TGTGCCAGCAGCCAGGGATTCATCACATATGAGCAGTACTTC. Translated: CASSQGFITYEQYF.

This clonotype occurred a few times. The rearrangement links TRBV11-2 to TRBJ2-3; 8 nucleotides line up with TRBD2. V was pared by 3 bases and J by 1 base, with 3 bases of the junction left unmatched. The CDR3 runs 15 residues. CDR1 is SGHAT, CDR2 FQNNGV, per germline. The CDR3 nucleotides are TGTGCCAGCAGCTTTCCGGGGGGGCGCACAGATACGCAGTATTTT. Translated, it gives CASSFPGGRTDTQYF.

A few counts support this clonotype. The CDR3 region has the DNA TGTGCCAGCAGCCATTACACAGGAGGAAACTATGGCTACACCTTC. It yields the protein CASSHYTGGNYGYTF. The chain links TRBV3-1 to TRBJ1-2; possibly TRBD1 for D (5 bases). Per germline, CDR1 LGHDT and CDR2 YNNKEL (reference sequence). This CDR3 spans 15 amino acids. With 3 bases removed from V and 2 bases from J, the gap between germline ends came to 13 bases.

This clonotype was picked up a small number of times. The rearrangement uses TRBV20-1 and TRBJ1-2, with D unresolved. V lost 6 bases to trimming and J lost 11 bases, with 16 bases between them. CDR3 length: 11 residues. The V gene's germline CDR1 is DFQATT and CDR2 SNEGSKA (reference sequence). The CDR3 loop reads CSAGNTFWYTF. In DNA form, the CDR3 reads TGCAGTGCGGGGAACACGTTCTGGTACACCTTC.

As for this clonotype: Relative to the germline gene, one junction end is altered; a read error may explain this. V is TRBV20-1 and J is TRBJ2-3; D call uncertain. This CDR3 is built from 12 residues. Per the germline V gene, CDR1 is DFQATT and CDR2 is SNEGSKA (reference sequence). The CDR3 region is CSAGVSTDTRYF. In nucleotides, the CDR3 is TGCAGTGCTGGAGTCAGTACAGATACGCGGTATTTT.

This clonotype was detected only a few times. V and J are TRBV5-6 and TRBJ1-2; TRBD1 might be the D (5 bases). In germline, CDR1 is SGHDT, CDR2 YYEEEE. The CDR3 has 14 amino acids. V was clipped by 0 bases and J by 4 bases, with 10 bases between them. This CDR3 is CASSLDTGGYGYTF. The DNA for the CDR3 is TGTGCCAGCAGCTTGGATACCGGGGGCTATGGCTACACCTTC.

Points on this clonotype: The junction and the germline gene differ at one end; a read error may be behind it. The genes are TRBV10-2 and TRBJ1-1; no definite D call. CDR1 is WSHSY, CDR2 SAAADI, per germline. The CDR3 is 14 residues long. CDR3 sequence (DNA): TGCGCCAGCAGTGAGCCCCATATGAACACTGAAACTTTCTTT. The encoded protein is CASSEPHMNTETFF.

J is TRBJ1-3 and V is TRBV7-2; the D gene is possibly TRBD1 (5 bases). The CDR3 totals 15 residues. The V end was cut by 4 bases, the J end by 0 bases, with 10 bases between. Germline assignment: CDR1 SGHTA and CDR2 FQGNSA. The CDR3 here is CASSSDRSSGNTIYF. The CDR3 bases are TGTGCCAGCAGCTCCGACAGAAGCTCTGGAAACACCATATATTTT.

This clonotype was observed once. The CDR3 coding sequence is TGCAGTGCCACAGGACTAGCGGGAAACATTCAGTACTTC. Residues: CSATGLAGNIQYF. The genes are TRBV20-1 and TRBJ2-4; 11 positions agree with TRBD2. The CDR3 is made up of 13 amino acids. CDR1 and CDR2 from the germline V gene are DFQATT and SNEGSKA (reference sequence). The J segment lost 6 bases and the V segment lost 6 bases, leaving 4 bases of the junction unmatched.

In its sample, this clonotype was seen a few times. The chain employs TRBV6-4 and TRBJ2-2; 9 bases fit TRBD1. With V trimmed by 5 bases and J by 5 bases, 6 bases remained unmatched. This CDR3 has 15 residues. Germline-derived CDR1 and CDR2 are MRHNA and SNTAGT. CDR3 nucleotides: TGTGCCAGCAGTCTCCGGGACAGGGTAACCGGGGAGCTGTTTTTT. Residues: CASSLRDRVTGELFF.

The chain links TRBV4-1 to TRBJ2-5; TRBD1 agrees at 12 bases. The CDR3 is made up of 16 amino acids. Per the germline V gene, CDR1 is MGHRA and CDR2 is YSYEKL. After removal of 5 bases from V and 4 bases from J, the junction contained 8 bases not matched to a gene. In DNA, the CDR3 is TGCGCCAGCAGCATGGGGACAGGGGGCTTTGGAGAGACCCAGTACTTC. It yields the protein CASSMGTGGFGETQYF.

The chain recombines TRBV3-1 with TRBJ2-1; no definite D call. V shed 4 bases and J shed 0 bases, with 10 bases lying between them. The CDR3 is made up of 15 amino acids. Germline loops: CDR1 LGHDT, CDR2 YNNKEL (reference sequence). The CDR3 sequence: CASSRAPGSYNEQFF. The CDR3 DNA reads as TGTGCCAGCAGCCGAGCACCCGGCTCCTACAATGAGCAGTTCTTC.

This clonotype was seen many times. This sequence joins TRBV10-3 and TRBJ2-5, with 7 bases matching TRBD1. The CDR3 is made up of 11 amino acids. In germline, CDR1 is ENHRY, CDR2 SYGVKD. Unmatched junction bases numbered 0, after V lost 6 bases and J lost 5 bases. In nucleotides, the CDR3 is TGTGCCATCAGGACAGGGGAGACCCAGTACTTC. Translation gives CAIRTGETQYF.

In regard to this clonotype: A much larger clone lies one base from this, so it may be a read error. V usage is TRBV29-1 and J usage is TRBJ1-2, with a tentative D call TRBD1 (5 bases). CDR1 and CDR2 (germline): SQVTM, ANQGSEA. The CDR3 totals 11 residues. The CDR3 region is CNVPVGVGYTF. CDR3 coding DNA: TGCAACGTTCCGGTAGGGGTTGGCTACACCTTC.

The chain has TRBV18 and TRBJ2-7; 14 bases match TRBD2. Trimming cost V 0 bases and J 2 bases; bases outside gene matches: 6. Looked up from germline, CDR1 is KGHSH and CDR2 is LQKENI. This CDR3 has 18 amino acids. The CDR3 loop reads CASSPPGLAGDLTYEQYF. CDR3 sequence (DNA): TGTGCCAGCTCACCACCGGGACTAGCGGGGGACCTAACCTACGAGCAGTACTTC. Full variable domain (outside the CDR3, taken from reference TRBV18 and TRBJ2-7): NAGVMQNPRHLVRRRGQEARLRCSPMKGHSHVYWYRQLPEEGLKFMVYLQKENIIDESGMPKERFSAEFPKEGPSILRIQQVVRGDSAAYFCASSPPGLAGDLTYEQYFGPGTRLTVT.

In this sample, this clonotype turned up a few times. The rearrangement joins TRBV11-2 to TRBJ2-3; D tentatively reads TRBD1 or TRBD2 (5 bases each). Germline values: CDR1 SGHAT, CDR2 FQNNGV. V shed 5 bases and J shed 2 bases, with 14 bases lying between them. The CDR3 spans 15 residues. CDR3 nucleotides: TGTGCCAGCAGCGAGGGGCAGACTTACACAGATACGCAGTATTTT. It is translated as CASSEGQTYTDTQYF.

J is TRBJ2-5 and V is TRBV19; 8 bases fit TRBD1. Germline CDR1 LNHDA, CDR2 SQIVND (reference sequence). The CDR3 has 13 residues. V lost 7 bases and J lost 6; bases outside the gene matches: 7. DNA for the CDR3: TGTGCCAGTACAGCGGACAGGGCTAAGACCCAGTACTTC. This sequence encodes CASTADRAKTQYF.

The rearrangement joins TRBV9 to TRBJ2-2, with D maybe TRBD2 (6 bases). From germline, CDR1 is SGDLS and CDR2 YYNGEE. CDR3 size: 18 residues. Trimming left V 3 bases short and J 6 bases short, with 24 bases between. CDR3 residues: CASSGNSGGGHWSGELFF. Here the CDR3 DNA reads TGTGCCAGCAGCGGCAACTCTGGGGGAGGTCATTGGTCCGGGGAGCTGTTTTTT.